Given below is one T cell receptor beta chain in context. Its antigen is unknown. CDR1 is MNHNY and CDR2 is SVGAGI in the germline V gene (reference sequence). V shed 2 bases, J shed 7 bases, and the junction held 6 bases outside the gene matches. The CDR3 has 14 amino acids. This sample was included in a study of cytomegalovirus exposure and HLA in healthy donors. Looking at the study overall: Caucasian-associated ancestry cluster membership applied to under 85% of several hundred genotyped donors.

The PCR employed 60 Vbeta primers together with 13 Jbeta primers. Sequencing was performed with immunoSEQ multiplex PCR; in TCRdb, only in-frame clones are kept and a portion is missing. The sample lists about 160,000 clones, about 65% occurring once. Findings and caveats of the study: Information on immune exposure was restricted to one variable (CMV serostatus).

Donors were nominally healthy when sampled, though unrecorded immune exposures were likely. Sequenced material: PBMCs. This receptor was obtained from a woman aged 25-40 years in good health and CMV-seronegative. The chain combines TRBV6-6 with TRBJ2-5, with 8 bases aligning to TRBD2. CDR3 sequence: CASSYATSGGTQYF. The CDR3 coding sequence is TGTGCCAGCAGTTACGCCACTAGCGGCGGGACCCAGTACTTC.